This T cell receptor beta chain was profiled in a study of T cells after yellow fever vaccination. Each CDR3 protein is one row after TCRdb ran MiXCR on the 5' RACE reads. The data contain about 220,000 distinct CDR3 sequences, less than 3.5% of them singletons. This CDR3 comprises 15 residues. From germline, CDR1 is SGHRS and CDR2 YFSETQ. V shed 0 bases and J shed 4 bases, with 14 bases lying between them. This clonotype has ten or more counts. This chain connects TRBV5-1 to TRBJ2-7; no reliable D call. This receptor was taken from a young man who received the YFV17D yellow fever vaccine. Material: CD4+ T cells sorted from PBMCs, obtained 10 days after the yellow fever booster vaccination. The CDR3 sequence is CASSLAALPIYEQYF. CDR3 sequence (DNA): TGCGCCAGCAGCTTGGCGGCTCTCCCAATTTACGAGCAGTACTTC.